This T cell receptor beta chain was recorded in a study of blood T cell repertoires in COVID-19 (dated by TCRdb to about 2020). With regard to the full study: Samples from collaborators originated in the United States, Italy and Spain and spanned both the acute and convalescent phases of COVID-19. The material from the prospective study consisted of cDNA or gDNA derived from T cells, B-cell-depleted T cells, or PBMCs. Deeply sampled blood TCRbeta repertoires from subjects exposed to, actively infected with, or recovered from COVID-19 were included in the dataset. The repertoires were released in a freely available public database intended as a resource for research on the immune response to SARS-CoV-2. Samples came from the ongoing ImmuneRACE study (first 160 participants) plus 1,254 subjects from 6 global collaborators. Nearly every sample came with metadata listing a de-identified subject ID, COVID-19 status, age in years and sex. Where available, HLA class I and class II types were obtained from metadata supplied by the sample provider rather than from assay-based typing. The paper as a whole reports these results and caveats: Clinical and demographic metadata were provided uncurated, with the amount varying by source and participant.

V drops 1 base and J drops 4 bases, leaving 8 bases in between. CDR1 SEHNR and CDR2 FQNEAQ are derived from the germline V gene (reference sequence). From cysteine to phenylalanine, the CDR3 is 14 amino acids long. CDR3 DNA is the only sequence kept; it has 42 bases, read in frame from the first base. Of note for this clone: No cognate antigen has been identified for it. Nothing much larger sits one base from this clone, and base qualities are not available.

Each collaborating institution followed its own protocols to collect whole blood in K2EDTA tubes. Collaborator samples were shipped for TCRbeta analysis as frozen whole blood, isolated PBMCs, or DNA extracted from either sample type. TCRbeta CDR3 regions were amplified from genomic DNA using the immunoSEQ Assay, a bias-controlled multiplex PCR. The study's own analysis went as follows. Within the assay, amplification of reference gene primers was used to estimate how many nucleated cells each sample contained. Sequence reads were collapsed and filtered to measure the absolute abundance of every unique TCRbeta CDR3 rearrangement. Productive Simpson clonality was computed per sample as the square root of Simpson's diversity index over productive rearrangements. TCRdb limited this immuneACCESS table to in-frame rearrangements with V and J called. A share of clones is missing; checked studies link under half to unresolved V genes, and the rest is unexplained. The D gene and trimming were derived from the DNA, and the V and J assignments and clone size from that table. The sample profile shows fewer than 250,000 clones; around 80% of them were found once. Around 2% of the sample comes from the top ten.

Sequenced input: peripheral blood. This TCR derives from a woman aged 80 or over with acute or convalescent COVID-19. The receptor chain draws on TRBV7-9 and TRBJ1-3; TRBD1 is possibly the D segment (6 matching bases). The CDR3: CASSLDRAGNTIYF. The DNA reads TGTGCCAGCAGCTTAGACAGGGCGGGAAACACCATATATTTT.